Listed here is a single T cell receptor beta chain. The specificity of this receptor is unknown. Base-call qualities are not available, and no considerably larger clone is one nucleotide away. The library was produced with the immunoSEQ multiplex PCR assay. On the study's bioinformatics: To diagnose cytomegalovirus status from the catalog of TCR beta chain sequences, a statistical classification framework was built. The table was pulled from immuneACCESS by TCRdb, which kept in-frame rearrangements only. Such tables lose some clones; where checked, under half of the loss comes from unresolved V genes, and the rest has no known cause. V and J calls and clone size come straight from that table; D and trimming were deduced from the DNA. For this sample the table gives about 54,000 clones, of which 89% were detected only once. 7.5% to 9.5% of the sample is in the top ten clones. This specimen comes from a study of cytomegalovirus exposure and HLA in healthy donors (dated 2017 in TCRdb). Context from the whole study: The 650 to 750 repertoires of the first cohort and the approximately 110 validation repertoires were produced on the same platform, according to a later analysis. The study aimed to test whether cataloging public T cell receptors could reveal signatures of past pathogen exposure. In addition to the first cohort of about 650 subjects, a separate validation cohort of approximately 130 different subjects was used. To predict cytomegalovirus infection status, the study combined high-throughput TCR immunosequencing, statistical association of individual TCRs with disease status, and machine learning.

Results the study describes overall, beyond this receptor: In the study, approximately 160 TCR beta chains were listed as associated with cytomegalovirus. A later analysis found that TCRs clustered in the first cohort also tended to co-occur in the 95 to 150 validation repertoires, with roughly 95% of cluster scores above 0. Across donors, most TCR sequences were observed very rarely, whereas some public TCRs were present in many individuals. Cytomegalovirus status was reported to be diagnosed by the classifier with high specificity and sensitivity in both the original and validation cohorts. In vitro tests confirmed that a few of the cytomegalovirus-associated TCR beta chains recognize cytomegalovirus antigens. According to the authors, the approach could potentially be generalized to other disease states and immunological phenotypes. The validation cohort had no HLA typing available for a later analysis, so co-occurrence within that cohort was assessed over all 110 or so repertoires.

Donors formed part of the validation cohort, which comprised about 130 subjects and was distinct from the first cohort of 550 to 850 subjects. Sequencing was carried out using PBMCs. The TCR comes from a woman in her late teens or twenties in good health and CMV-seropositive.

The nucleotide sequence reads TGTGCCAGCAGTTTACGGGGGGCTCTAGGTAGCAATCAGCCCCAGCATTTT. Translated, this gives CASSLRGALGSNQPQHF. The chain is assembled from TRBV27 and TRBJ1-5, with a tentative D gene TRBD1 over 6 matching bases. The CDR3 numbers 17 residues from cysteine through phenylalanine. Just CDR3 DNA is preserved here, 51 bases in frame from base 1. CDR1 and CDR2, looked up from the germline V gene (reference sequence), are MNHEY and SMNVEV. The trim is 2 bases for V and 0 bases for J, with a gap of 14 bases between the germline ends.